The source of this T cell receptor beta chain is a study of CD8 T cells in Susac syndrome. Random hexamers primed reverse transcription of about 0.5 to 1 ug RNA. Across 54 Vbeta and 13 Jbeta, TCR beta CDR3 was amplified with immunoSEQ multiplex PCR. Via MiXCR, TCRdb re-called the immunoSEQ multiplex PCR reads, giving one row per CDR3 protein. The table has approximately 87,000 distinct CDR3 sequences, roughly 95% seen once. The CDR3 contains 15 residues. Between the trimmed V and J ends, which lost 3 bases and 3 bases, there was a span of 14 bases. Looked up from germline, CDR1 is MGHRA and CDR2 is YSYEKL.

The source of this sequence is a human donor with Susac syndrome. The chain couples TRBV4-1 to TRBJ1-1; D remains ambiguous. Specimen: CD8+ T cells from PBMCs. The CDR3 sequence: CASSHKMTGDTEAFF. The CDR3 DNA follows: TGCGCCAGCAGCCATAAGATGACCGGGGACACTGAAGCTTTCTTT.